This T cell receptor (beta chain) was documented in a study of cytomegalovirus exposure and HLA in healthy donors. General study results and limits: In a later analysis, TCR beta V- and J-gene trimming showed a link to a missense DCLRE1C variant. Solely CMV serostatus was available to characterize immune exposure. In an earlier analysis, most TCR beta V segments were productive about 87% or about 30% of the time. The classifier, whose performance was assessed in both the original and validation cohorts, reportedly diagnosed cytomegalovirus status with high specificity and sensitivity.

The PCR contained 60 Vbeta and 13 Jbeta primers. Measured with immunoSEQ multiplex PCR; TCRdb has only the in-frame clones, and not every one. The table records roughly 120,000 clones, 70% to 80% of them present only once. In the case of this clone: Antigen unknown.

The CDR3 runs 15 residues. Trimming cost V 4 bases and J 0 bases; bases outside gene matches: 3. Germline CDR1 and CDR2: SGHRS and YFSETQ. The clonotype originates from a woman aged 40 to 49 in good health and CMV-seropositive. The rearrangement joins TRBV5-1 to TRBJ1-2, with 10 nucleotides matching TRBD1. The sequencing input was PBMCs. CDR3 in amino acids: CASSTGQGSNYGYTF. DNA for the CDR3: TGCGCCAGCAGCACGGGACAGGGGTCTAACTATGGCTACACCTTC. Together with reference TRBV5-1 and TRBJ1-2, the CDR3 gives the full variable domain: KAGVTQTPRYLIKTRGQQVTLSCSPISGHRSVSWYQQTPGQGLQFLFEYFSETQRNKGNFPGRFSGRQFSNSRSEMNVSTLELGDSALYLCASSTGQGSNYGYTFGSGTRLTVV.